The 20 T cell receptor beta chains below all came from one sample that was sequenced in a study of OX40 agonist ivuxolimab in advanced cancers. Only in-frame clones appear in the TCRdb table, and some are missing; sequencing was by immunoSEQ multiplex PCR. The table has tens of thousands of clones, 88% seen once; the top ten hold around 4.3%. The sequenced sample was CD4+ or CD8+ T cells sorted from blood, obtained in a trial of the OX40 agonist ivuxolimab. Source of these receptors: an adult with an advanced solid tumor such as melanoma, head and neck, liver or kidney cancer.

The chain employs TRBV11-3 and TRBJ2-7, with 13 nucleotides matching TRBD2. The CDR3 loop spans 17 amino acids. V was clipped by 0 bases and J by 3 bases; unmatched bases: 5. The germline V gene encodes CDR1 SGHNT and CDR2 YENEEA. CDR3 sequence reads: CASSLDSGLAGDYEQYF. The CDR3 bases are TGTGCCAGCAGCTTAGATTCAGGACTAGCGGGAGACTACGAGCAGTACTTC. The variable domain in full, with the rest retrieved from reference TRBV11-3 and TRBJ2-7, is EAGVVQSPRYKIIEKKQPVAFWCNPISGHNTLYWYLQNLGQGPELLIRYENEEAVDDSQLPKDRFSAERLKGVDSTLKIQPAELGDSAVYLCASSLDSGLAGDYEQYFGPGTRLTVT.

CDR3 sequence (DNA): TGTGCCAGCAGTCCGAGGGGAGGGCCCGGGAGCAATCAGCCCCAGCATTTT. Encoded protein: CASSPRGGPGSNQPQHF. The chain couples TRBV7-2 to TRBJ1-5; D is possibly TRBD1 (5 bases). Trimming cost V 6 bases and J 1 base, with 19 bases left between them. The CDR3 extends over 17 amino acids. Germline values: CDR1 SGHTA, CDR2 FQGNSA.

This chain links TRBV2 with TRBJ2-5; the D gene is possibly TRBD1 (6 bases). The CDR3 is 16 residues long. Germline V gene sequence: CDR1 SNHLY, CDR2 FYNNEI. Trimming removed 5 bases from V and 0 bases from J, with 16 bases in between. CDR3 nucleotide sequence: TGTGCCAGCAGTCCACCCCCCACAGGGTACCAAGAGACCCAGTACTTC. Its protein is CASSPPPTGYQETQYF.

The chain joins TRBV18 to TRBJ2-5; 10 nucleotides agree with TRBD2. Trimming cost V 5 bases and J 5 bases; bases outside gene matches: 8. The CDR3 sequence is 15 residues long. CDR1 KGHSH and CDR2 LQKENI come from the germline V gene. The CDR3 loop reads CASSSIAGGMETQYF. CDR3 in DNA: TGTGCCAGCTCAAGTATAGCGGGAGGTATGGAGACCCAGTACTTC.

The chain has TRBV7-8 and TRBJ1-5; no reliable D call. With 3 bases removed from V and 1 base from J, the gap between germline ends came to 4 bases. Germline CDR1 is SGHVS and CDR2 is FQNEAQ. The CDR3 extends over 13 amino acids. The CDR3 coding sequence is TGTGCCAGCAGCTTCGTGAGCAATCAGCCCCAGCATTTT. Encoded protein: CASSFVSNQPQHF.

The chain couples TRBV6-5 to TRBJ1-1; 7 bases map to TRBD1. The length of the CDR3 is 14 residues. CDR1 and CDR2 from the germline V gene are MNHEY and SVGAGI. After removal of 5 bases from V and 4 bases from J, the junction contained 7 bases not matched to a gene. Written as DNA, the CDR3 is TGTGCCAGCAGTACCAATAGACAGGGCACTGAAGCTTTCTTT. As protein: CASSTNRQGTEAFF.

J is TRBJ2-7 and V is TRBV7-9; 7 bases agree with TRBD2. The junction had 4 bases not matched to a gene; V was cut back by 8 bases and J by 3 bases. CDR3 length: 12 residues. The germline V gene has CDR1 SEHNR and CDR2 FQNEAQ (reference sequence). CDR3 sequence reads: CASGRDYYEQYF. Written as DNA, the CDR3 is TGTGCCAGCGGCCGGGACTACTACGAGCAGTACTTC.

The count of this clone is one. The chain carries TRBV19 and TRBJ2-5; 8 positions agree with TRBD2. The CDR3 covers 16 residues. The V gene's germline CDR1 is LNHDA and CDR2 SQIVND (reference sequence). Losses at the gene ends were 0 bases for V and 5 bases for J; bases not matched to a gene: 8. In DNA, the CDR3 is TGTGCCAGTAGTATAGAACCCGGGACTAGTCGGGAGACCCAGTACTTC. This translates into CASSIEPGTSRETQYF.

V usage is TRBV29-1 and J usage is TRBJ2-7, with D tentatively TRBD1 (5 bases). The CDR3 has 15 residues. The V end was cut by 6 bases, the J end by 4 bases, with 22 bases between. In germline, CDR1 is SQVTM, CDR2 ANQGSEA. CDR3 coding DNA: TGCAGCGTCTCCTCCTCAGACAGTTCCAAATACGAGCAGTACTTC. This translates into CSVSSSDSSKYEQYF.

The rearrangement links TRBV21-1 to TRBJ1-3. TRBV21-1 is an annotated pseudogene. The CDR3 spans 15 residues. The CDR3 is CASSHVGEGGNTIYF. CDR3 sequence (DNA): TGTGCCAGCAGCCACGTGGGGGAAGGTGGAAACACCATATATTTT.

In this sample, this clone turned up a few times. This chain joins TRBV9 and TRBJ1-1; no firm D call. The V end was cut by 4 bases, the J end by 1 base, with 14 bases between. The CDR3 has 15 residues. Germline V CDR1 and CDR2: SGDLS, YYNGEE. The CDR3 loop reads CASSPNYWGNTEAFF. The DNA for the CDR3 is TGTGCCAGCAGCCCAAATTATTGGGGGAACACTGAAGCTTTCTTT.

J is TRBJ1-4 and V is TRBV7-9, with unresolved D. CDR3 length: 15 residues. The V and J ends lost 1 base and 0 bases respectively, with 6 bases between them. Germline V CDR1 and CDR2: SEHNR, FQNEAQ (reference sequence). As DNA, the CDR3 is TGTGCCAGCAGCTTAGAGGCAGCAACTAATGAAAAACTGTTTTTT. This translates into CASSLEAATNEKLFF.

There are a few counts of this clone. The chain is built from TRBV28 and TRBJ1-2, with D possibly being TRBD1 (6 bases). Deletions cut 5 bases from V and 7 bases from J, with 11 bases between. The V gene's germline CDR1 is MDHEN and CDR2 SYDVKM. The CDR3 length is 12 residues. CDR3 bases: TGTGCCAGCAGTGCCACAGGGTTTGGCTACACCTTC. Its protein product is CASSATGFGYTF.

The chain employs TRBV5-1 and TRBJ1-2; D might be TRBD1 (6 bases). Trimming took 1 base from V and 6 from J, leaving 16 bases between them. Looked up from germline, CDR1 is SGHRS and CDR2 is YFSETQ. The CDR3 spans 15 residues. The chain's CDR3 is CASSLKGAGANGYTF. In DNA form, the CDR3 reads TGCGCCAGCAGCTTGAAAGGGGCGGGGGCGAATGGCTACACCTTC.

V usage is TRBV29-1 and J usage is TRBJ2-7; 8 bases match TRBD1. The CDR3 extends over 13 amino acids. With V trimmed by 6 bases and J by 7 bases, 11 bases remained unmatched. Germline lookup yields CDR1 SQVTM and CDR2 ANQGSEA. CDR3 residues: CSVARTGSGEQYF. CDR3 in DNA: TGCAGCGTGGCCCGGACAGGGTCGGGTGAGCAGTACTTC.

This clone was seen more than once but under ten times. This CDR3 is CASSFRLSTYNEQFF. CDR3 coding DNA: TGTGCCAGCAGCTTTCGTCTCTCCACCTACAATGAGCAGTTCTTC. The chain couples TRBV11-1 to TRBJ2-1; D unclear. The CDR3 extends over 15 amino acids. Deletions cut 3 bases from V and 2 bases from J, with 11 bases between. Germline CDR1 SGHAT, CDR2 FQDESV (reference sequence).

This clone was found a few times. V gene TRBV12-5 combines with J gene TRBJ2-1; TRBD2 is a possible D gene (5 bases). The CDR3 runs to 13 residues. V gave up 3 bases and J gave up 6 bases, with 9 bases separating them. CDR1 and CDR2 (germline): LGHNT, FRNRAP. CDR3 coding DNA: TGTGCTAGTGGTTTTTGGGAGACCAATGAGCAGTTCTTC. It is translated as CASGFWETNEQFF.

The gene calls are TRBV28 and TRBJ2-7, with 9 bases lining up with TRBD2. With 7 bases clipped from V and 2 bases from J, the junction kept 12 bases outside the gene matches. CDR3 length equals 16 residues. Germline-derived CDR1 and CDR2 are MDHEN and SYDVKM. The CDR3 sequence is CASKTSGEGGAYEQYF. CDR3 nucleotide sequence: TGTGCCAGCAAGACTAGCGGAGAGGGTGGGGCCTACGAGCAGTACTTC.

V usage is TRBV27 and J usage is TRBJ1-2, with D perhaps TRBD1 (5 bases). CDR3 length: 14 amino acids. Trimming took off 6 bases at V and 3 bases at J, with 14 bases between the two ends. Germline V lookup: CDR1 MNHEY, CDR2 SMNVEV (reference sequence). The CDR3 here is CASRSLQGYYGYTF. CDR3 nucleotides: TGTGCCAGCAGGTCCCTCCAGGGCTACTATGGCTACACCTTC.

V is TRBV5-4 and J is TRBJ2-2; tentative D call: TRBD2 (7 bases). The CDR3 consists of 17 residues. V lost 1 base to trimming and J lost 3 bases, with 16 bases between them. Per germline, CDR1 SGHNT and CDR2 YYREEE (reference sequence). The DNA of the CDR3 is TGTGCCAGCAGCTTGCCTTCTCAGGGGAGGGACACCGGGGAGCTGTTTTTT. Translated: CASSLPSQGRDTGELFF.